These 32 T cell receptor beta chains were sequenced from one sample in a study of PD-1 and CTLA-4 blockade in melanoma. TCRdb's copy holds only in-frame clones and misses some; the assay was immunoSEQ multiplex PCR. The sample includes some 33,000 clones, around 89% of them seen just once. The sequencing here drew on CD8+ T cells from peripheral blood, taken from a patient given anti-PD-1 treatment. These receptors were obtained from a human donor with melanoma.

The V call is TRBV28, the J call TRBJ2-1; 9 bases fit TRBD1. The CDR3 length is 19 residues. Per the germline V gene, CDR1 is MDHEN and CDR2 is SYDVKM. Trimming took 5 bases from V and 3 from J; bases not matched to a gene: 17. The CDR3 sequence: CASSTNPRDREGDYNEQFF. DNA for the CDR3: TGTGCCAGCAGTACCAACCCCAGGGACAGGGAAGGGGACTACAATGAGCAGTTCTTC.

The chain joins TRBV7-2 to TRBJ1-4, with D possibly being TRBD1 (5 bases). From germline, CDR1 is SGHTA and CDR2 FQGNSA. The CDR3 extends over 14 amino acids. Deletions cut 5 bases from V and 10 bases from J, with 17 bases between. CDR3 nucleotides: TGTGCCAGCAGCCACGTCGAGGGGTTTGGAAAACTGTTTTTT. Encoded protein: CASSHVEGFGKLFF.

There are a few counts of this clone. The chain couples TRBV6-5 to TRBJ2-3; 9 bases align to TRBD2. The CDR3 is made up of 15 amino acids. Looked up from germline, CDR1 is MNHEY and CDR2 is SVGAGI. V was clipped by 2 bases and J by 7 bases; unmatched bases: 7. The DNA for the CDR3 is TGTGCCAGCAGTTACCCTCTAGCGGGGACGAATACGCAGTATTTT. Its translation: CASSYPLAGTNTQYF.

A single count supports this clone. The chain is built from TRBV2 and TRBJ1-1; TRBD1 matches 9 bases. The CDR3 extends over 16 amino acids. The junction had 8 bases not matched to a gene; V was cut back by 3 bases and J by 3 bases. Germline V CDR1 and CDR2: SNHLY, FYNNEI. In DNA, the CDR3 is TGTGCCAGCAGTGATACACGGACAGGGGTCCACACTGAAGCTTTCTTT. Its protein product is CASSDTRTGVHTEAFF.

The CDR3 sequence is CASSMPSSSYNEQFF. As DNA, the CDR3 is TGTGCCAGTAGTATGCCTAGCAGCTCCTACAATGAGCAGTTCTTC. This sequence joins TRBV19 and TRBJ2-1, with D perhaps matching TRBD2 (5 bases). Germline V CDR1 and CDR2: LNHDA, SQIVND (reference sequence). This CDR3 is built from 15 residues. Between the trimmed V and J ends, which lost 3 bases and 0 bases, there was a span of 9 bases.

DNA of the CDR3: TGTGCCAGCAGCTTAGGGGACATCTCCTACGAGCAGTACTTC. It specifies CASSLGDISYEQYF. The rearrangement links TRBV7-2 to TRBJ2-7; perhaps TRBD1 as D (6 bases). Trimming removed 1 base from V and 0 bases from J, with 7 bases in between. The CDR3 is made up of 14 amino acids. Germline V gene data show CDR1 as SGHTA and CDR2 as FQGNSA.

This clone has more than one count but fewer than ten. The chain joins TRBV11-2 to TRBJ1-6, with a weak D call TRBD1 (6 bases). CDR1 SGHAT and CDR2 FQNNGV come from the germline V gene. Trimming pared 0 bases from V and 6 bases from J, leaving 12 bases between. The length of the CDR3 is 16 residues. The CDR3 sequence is CASSLELTGPNSPLHF. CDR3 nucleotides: TGTGCCAGCAGCTTAGAGTTGACAGGCCCTAATTCACCCCTCCACTTT. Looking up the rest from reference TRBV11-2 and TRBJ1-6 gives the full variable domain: EAGVAQSPRYKIIEKRQSVAFWCNPISGHATLYWYQQILGQGPKLLIQFQNNGVVDDSQLPKDRFSAERLKGVDSTLKIQPAKLEDSAVYLCASSLELTGPNSPLHFGNGTRLTVT.

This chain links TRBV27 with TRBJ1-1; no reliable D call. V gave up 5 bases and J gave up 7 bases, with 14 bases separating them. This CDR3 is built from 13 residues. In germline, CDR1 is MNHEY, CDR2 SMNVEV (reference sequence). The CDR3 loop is CASSLWEGDEAFF. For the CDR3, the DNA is TGTGCCAGCAGTCTTTGGGAGGGAGATGAAGCTTTCTTT.

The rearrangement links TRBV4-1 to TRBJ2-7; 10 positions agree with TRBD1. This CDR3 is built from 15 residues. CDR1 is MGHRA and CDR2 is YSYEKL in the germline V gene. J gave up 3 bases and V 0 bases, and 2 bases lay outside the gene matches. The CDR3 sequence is CASSQEGQGIYEQYF. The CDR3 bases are TGCGCCAGCAGCCAAGAGGGACAGGGGATCTACGAGCAGTACTTC.

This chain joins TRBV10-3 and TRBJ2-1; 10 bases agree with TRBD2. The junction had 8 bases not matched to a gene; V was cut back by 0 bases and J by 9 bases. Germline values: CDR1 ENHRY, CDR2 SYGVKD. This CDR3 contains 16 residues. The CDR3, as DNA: TGTGCCATCAGTGAGTCGACACTAGCGGGAAGGGGTGAGCAGTTCTTC. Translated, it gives CAISESTLAGRGEQFF.

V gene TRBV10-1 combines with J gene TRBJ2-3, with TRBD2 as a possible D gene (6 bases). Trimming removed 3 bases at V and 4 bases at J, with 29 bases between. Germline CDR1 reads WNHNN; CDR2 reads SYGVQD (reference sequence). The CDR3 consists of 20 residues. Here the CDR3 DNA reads TGCGCCAGCAGTGATATGTTCTCCGCTAGCGCCAAAAAGATGGCAGATACGCAGTATTTT. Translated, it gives CASSDMFSASAKKMADTQYF.

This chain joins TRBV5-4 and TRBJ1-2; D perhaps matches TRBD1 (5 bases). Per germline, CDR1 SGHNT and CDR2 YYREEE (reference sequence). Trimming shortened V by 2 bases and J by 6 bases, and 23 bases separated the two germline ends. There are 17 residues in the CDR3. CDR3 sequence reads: CASSFDPGRLTRDGYTF. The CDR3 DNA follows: TGTGCCAGCAGCTTCGACCCGGGACGGCTGACCCGGGATGGCTACACCTTC.

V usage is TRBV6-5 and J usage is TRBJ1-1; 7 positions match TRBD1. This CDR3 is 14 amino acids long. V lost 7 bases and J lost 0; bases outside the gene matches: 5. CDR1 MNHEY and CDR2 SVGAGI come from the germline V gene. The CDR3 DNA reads TGTGCCAGCAACTCAGGACAGGTGAACACTGAAGCTTTCTTT. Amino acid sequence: CASNSGQVNTEAFF.

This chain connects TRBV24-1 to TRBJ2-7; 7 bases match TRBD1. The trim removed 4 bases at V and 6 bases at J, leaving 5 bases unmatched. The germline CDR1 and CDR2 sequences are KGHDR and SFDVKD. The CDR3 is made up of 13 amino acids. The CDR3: CATSETGVVEQYF. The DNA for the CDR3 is TGTGCCACCAGTGAAACAGGGGTTGTCGAGCAGTACTTC.

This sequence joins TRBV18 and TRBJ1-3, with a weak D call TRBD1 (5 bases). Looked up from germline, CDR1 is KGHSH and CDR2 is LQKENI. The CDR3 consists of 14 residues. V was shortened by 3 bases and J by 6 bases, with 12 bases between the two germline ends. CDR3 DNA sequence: TGTGCCAGCTCACCCATGACAGATTTAAACACCATATATTTT. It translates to CASSPMTDLNTIYF.

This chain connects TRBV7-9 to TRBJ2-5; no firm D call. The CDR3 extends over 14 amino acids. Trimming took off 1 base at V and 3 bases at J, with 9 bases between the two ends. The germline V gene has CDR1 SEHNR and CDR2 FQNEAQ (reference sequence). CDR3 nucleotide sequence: TGTGCCAGCAGCTTAGTTTCCACAGAAGAGACCCAGTACTTC. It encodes CASSLVSTEETQYF.

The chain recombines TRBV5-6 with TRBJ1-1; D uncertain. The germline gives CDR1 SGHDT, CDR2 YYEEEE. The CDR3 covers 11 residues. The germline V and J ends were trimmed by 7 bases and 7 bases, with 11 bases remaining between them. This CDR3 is CASQLAGEAFF. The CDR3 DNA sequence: TGTGCCAGCCAATTAGCGGGTGAAGCTTTCTTT.

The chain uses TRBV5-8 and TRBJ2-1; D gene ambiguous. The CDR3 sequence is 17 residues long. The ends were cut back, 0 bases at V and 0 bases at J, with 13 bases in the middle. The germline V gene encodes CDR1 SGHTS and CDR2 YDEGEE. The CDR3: CASSLVGQVSSYNEQFF. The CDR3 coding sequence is TGTGCCAGCAGCTTGGTTGGTCAGGTGAGCTCCTACAATGAGCAGTTCTTC.

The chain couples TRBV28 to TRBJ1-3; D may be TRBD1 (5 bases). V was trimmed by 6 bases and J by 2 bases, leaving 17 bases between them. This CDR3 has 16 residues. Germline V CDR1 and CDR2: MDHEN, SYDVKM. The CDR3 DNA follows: TGTGCCAGCAGCCTTCTGGGGACGGGGACTGGAAACACCATATATTTT. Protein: CASSLLGTGTGNTIYF.

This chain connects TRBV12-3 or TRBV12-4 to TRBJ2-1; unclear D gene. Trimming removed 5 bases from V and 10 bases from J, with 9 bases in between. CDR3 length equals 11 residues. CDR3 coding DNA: TGTGCCAGCAGTGCTTTCGGGGAGCAGTTCTTC. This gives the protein CASSAFGEQFF.

The DNA of the CDR3 is TGTGCCAGCAGGGCGACAACCAGGGGCACTGAAGCTTTCTTT. Protein product: CASRATTRGTEAFF. This chain joins TRBV14 and TRBJ1-1; tentative D call: TRBD1 (6 bases). V was trimmed by 6 bases and J by 4 bases, leaving 15 bases between them. Germline CDR1 is SGHDN and CDR2 is FVKESK. The CDR3 spans 14 residues.

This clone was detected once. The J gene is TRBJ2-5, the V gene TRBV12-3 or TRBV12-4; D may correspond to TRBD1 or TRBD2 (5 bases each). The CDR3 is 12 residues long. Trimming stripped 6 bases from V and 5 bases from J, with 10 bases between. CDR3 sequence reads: CASSRDGETQYF. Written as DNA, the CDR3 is TGTGCCAGCAGCCGGGACGGGGAGACCCAGTACTTC.

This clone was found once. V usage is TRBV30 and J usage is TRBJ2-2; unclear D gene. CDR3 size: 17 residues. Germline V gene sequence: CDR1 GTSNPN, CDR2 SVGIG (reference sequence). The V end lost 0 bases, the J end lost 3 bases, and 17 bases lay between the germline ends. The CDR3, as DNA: TGTGCCTGGAGTGTACTTGGGGAACGCGAGCACACCGGGGAGCTGTTTTTT. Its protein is CAWSVLGEREHTGELFF.

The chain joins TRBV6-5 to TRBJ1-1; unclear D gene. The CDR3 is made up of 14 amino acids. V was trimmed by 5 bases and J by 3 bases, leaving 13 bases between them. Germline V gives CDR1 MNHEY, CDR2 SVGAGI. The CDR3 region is CASSQSVGHTEAFF. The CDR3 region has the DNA TGTGCCAGCAGTCAATCAGTGGGTCACACTGAAGCTTTCTTT.

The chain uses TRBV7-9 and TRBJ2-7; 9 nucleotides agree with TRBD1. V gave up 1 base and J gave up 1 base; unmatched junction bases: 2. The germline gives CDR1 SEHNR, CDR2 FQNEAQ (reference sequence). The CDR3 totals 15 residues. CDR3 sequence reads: CASSLGGTGSYEQYF. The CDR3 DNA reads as TGTGCCAGCAGCTTAGGGGGGACAGGGTCCTACGAGCAGTACTTC.

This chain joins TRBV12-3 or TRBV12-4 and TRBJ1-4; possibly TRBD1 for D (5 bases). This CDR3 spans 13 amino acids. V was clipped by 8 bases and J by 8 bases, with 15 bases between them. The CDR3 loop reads CASLAGWGEKLFF. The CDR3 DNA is TGTGCCAGCCTTGCGGGGTGGGGGGAAAAACTGTTTTTT.

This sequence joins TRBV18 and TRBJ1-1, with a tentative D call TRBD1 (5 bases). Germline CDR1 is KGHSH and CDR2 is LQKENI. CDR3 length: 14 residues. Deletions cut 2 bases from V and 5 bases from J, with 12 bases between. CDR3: CASSPSPGTTEAFF. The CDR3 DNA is TGTGCCAGCTCACCATCGCCAGGGACGACTGAAGCTTTCTTT.

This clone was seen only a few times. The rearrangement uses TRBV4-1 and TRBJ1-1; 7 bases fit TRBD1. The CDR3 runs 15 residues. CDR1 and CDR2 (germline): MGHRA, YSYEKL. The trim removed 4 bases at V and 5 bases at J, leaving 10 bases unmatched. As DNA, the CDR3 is TGCGCCAGCAGCCTCCCACGACAGGGTGGGACTGAAGCTTTCTTT. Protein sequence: CASSLPRQGGTEAFF.

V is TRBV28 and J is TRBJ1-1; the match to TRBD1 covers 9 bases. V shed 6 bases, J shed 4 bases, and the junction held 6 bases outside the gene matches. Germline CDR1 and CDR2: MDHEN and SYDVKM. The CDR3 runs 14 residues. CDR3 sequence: CASSKTGGGTEAFF. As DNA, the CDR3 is TGTGCCAGCAGCAAGACAGGGGGAGGCACTGAAGCTTTCTTT.

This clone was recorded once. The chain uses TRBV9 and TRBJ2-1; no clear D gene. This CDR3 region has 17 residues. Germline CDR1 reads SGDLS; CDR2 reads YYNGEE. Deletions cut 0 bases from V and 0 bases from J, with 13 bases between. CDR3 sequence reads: CASSVGTTQSSYNEQFF. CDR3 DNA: TGTGCCAGCAGCGTAGGAACTACACAGAGCTCCTACAATGAGCAGTTCTTC.

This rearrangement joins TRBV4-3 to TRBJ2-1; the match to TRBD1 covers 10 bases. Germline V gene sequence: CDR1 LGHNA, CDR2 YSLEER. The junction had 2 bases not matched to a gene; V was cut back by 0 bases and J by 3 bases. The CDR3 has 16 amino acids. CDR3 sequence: CASSQETGGFYNEQFF. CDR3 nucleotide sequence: TGCGCCAGCAGCCAAGAGACAGGGGGCTTCTACAATGAGCAGTTCTTC.

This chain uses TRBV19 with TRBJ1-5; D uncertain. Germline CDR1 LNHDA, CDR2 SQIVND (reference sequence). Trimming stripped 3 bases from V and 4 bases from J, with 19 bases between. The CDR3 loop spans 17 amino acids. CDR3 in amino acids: CASSIAIVERINQPQHF. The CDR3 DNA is TGTGCCAGTAGTATCGCCATTGTCGAGAGGATTAATCAGCCCCAGCATTTT. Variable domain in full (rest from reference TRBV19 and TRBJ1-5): DGGITQSPKYLFRKEGQNVTLSCEQNLNHDAMYWYRQDPGQGLRLIYYSQIVNDFQKGDIAEGYSVSREKKESFPLTVTSAQKNPTAFYLCASSIAIVERINQPQHFGDGTRLSIL.